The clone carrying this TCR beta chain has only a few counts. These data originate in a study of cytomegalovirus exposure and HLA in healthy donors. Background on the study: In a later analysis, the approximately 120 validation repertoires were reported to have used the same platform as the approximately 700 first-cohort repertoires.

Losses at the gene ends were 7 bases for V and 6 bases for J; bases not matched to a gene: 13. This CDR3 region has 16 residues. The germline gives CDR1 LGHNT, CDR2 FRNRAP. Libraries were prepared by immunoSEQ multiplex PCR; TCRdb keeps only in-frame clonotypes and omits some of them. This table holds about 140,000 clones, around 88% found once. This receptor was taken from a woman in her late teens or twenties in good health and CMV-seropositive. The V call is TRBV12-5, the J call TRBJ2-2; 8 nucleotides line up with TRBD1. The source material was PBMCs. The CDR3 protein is CASDTPGGRRSGELFF. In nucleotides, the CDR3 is TGTGCTAGTGACACTCCAGGGGGCCGGAGGTCCGGGGAGCTGTTTTTT.